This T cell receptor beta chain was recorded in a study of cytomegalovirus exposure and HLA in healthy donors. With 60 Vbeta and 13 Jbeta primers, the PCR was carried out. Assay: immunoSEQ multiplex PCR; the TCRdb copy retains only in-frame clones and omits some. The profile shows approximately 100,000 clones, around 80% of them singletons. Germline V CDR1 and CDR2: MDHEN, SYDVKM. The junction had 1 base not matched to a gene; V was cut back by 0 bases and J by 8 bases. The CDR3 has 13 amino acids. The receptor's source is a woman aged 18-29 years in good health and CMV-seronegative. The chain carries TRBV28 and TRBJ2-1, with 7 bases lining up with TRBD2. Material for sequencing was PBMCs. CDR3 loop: CASSLWGGDEQFF. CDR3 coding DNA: TGTGCCAGCAGTTTATGGGGGGGGGATGAGCAGTTCTTC.